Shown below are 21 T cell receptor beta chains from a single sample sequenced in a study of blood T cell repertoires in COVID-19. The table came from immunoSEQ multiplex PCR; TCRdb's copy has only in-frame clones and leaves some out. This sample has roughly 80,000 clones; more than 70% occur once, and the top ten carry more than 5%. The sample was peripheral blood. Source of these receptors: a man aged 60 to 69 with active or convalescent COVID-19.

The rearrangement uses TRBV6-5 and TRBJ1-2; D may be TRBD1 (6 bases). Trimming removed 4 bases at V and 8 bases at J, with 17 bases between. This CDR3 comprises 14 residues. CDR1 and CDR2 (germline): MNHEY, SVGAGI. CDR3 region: CASSSPGTRDGYTF. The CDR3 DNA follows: TGTGCCAGCAGTTCACCCGGGACACGGGACGGCTACACCTTC.

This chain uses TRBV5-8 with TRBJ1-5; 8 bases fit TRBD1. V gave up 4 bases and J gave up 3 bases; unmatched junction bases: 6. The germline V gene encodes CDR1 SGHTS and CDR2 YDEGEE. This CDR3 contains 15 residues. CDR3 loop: CASSPRTGNNQPQHF. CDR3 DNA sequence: TGTGCCAGCAGCCCCCGGACAGGGAACAATCAGCCCCAGCATTTT.

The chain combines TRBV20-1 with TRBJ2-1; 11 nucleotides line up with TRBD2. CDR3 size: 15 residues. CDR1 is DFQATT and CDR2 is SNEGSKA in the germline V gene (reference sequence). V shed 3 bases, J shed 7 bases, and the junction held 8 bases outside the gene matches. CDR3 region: CSASFPGLADNEQFF. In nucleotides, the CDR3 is TGCAGTGCTAGTTTTCCGGGACTAGCGGATAATGAGCAGTTCTTC.

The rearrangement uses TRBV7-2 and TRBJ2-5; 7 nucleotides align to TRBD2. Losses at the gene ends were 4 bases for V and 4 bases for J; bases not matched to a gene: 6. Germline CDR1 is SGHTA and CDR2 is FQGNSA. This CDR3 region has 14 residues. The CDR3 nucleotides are TGTGCCAGCAGCTCCGGACTAGGTGGAGAGACCCAGTACTTC. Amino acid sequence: CASSSGLGGETQYF.

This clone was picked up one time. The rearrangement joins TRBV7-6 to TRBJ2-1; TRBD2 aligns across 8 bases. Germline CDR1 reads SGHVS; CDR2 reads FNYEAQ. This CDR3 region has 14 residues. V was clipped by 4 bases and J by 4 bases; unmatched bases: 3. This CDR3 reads CASSSRGGYNEQFF. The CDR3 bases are TGTGCCAGCAGCTCCCGGGGGGGATACAATGAGCAGTTCTTC.

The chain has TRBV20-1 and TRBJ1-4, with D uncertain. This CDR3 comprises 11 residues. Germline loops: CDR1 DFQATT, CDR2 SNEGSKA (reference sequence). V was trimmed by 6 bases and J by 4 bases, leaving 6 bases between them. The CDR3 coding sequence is TGCAGTGCCCTCTTTAATGAAAAACTGTTTTTT. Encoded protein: CSALFNEKLFF.

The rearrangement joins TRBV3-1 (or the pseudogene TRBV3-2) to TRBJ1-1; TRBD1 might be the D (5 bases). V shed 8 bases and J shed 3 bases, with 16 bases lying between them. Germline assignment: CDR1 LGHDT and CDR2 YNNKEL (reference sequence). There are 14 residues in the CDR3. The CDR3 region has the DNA TGTGCCAGCGGCCGTCAGGGAATGGACACTGAAGCTTTCTTT. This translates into CASGRQGMDTEAFF.

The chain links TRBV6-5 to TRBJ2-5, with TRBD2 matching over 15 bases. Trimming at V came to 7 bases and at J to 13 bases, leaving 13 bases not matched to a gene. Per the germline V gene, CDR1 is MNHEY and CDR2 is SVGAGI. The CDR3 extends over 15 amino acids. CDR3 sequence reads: CASIDAGTSGGPRYF. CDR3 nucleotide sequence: TGTGCCAGCATCGACGCCGGGACTAGCGGGGGGCCGAGGTACTTC.

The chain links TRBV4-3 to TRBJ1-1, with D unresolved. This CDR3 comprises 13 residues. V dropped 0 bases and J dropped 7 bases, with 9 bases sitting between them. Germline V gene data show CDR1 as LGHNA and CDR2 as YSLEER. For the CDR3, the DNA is TGCGCCAGCAGCCAAGAGGTTGCAGGTGAAGCTTTCTTT. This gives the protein CASSQEVAGEAFF.

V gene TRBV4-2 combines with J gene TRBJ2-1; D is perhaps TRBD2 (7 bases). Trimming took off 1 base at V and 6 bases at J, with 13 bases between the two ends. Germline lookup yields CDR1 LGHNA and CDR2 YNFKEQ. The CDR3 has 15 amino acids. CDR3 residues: CASSQGGGGGNEQFF. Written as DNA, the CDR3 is TGTGCCAGCAGCCAAGGCGGGGGCGGGGGCAATGAGCAGTTCTTC.

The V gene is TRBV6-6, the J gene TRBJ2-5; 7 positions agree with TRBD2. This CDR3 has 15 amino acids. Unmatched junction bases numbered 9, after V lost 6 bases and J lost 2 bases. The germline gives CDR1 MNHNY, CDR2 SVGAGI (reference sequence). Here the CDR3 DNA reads TGTGCCAGCAGAGACTCGGGACTAACACAAGAGACCCAGTACTTC. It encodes CASRDSGLTQETQYF.

The DNA for the CDR3 is TGTGCCACCACTGCTCGTCCCGGGGGGCCCCAAGAGACCCAGTACTTC. Protein: CATTARPGGPQETQYF. The rearrangement joins TRBV24-1 to TRBJ2-5, with D possibly TRBD2 on 7 matching bases. Trimming pared 8 bases from V and 1 base from J, leaving 19 bases between. The germline CDR1 and CDR2 sequences are KGHDR and SFDVKD. The CDR3 loop spans 16 amino acids.

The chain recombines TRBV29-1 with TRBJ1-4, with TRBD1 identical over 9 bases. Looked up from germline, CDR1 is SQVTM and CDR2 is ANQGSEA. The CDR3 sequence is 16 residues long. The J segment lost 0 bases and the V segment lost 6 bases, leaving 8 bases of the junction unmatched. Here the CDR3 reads CSVSQGAGATNEKLFF. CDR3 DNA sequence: TGCAGCGTCTCACAGGGGGCTGGGGCAACTAATGAAAAACTGTTTTTT.

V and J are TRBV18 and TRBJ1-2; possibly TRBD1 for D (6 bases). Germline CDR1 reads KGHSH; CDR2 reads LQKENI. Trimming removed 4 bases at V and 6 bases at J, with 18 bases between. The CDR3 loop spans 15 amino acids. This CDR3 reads CASSQTEQGYDGYTF. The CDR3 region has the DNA TGTGCCAGCTCACAGACGGAACAGGGTTACGATGGCTACACCTTC.

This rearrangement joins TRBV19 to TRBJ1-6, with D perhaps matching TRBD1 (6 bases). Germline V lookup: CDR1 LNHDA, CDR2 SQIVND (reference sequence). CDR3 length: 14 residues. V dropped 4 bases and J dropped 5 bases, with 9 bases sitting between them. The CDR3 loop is CASSTQGNNSPLHF. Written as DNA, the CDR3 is TGTGCCAGTAGTACACAGGGAAATAATTCACCCCTCCACTTT.

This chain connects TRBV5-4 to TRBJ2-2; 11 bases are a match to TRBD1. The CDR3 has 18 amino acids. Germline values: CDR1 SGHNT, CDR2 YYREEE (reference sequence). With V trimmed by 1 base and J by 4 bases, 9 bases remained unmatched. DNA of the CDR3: TGTGCCAGCAGCTTGAATGGGCCGGGACAGGGGGGCACCGGGGAGCTGTTTTTT. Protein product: CASSLNGPGQGGTGELFF.

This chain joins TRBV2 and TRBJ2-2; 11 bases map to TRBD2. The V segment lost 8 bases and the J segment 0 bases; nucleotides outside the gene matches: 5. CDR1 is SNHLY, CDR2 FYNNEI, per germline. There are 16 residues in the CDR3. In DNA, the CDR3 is TGTGCCAGCTGCGGGACTAGCGGAGCGAACACCGGGGAGCTGTTTTTT. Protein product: CASCGTSGANTGELFF. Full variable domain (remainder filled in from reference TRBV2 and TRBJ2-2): EPEVTQTPSHQVTQMGQEVILRCVPISNHLYFYWYRQILGQKVEFLVSFYNNEISEKSEIFDDQFSVERPDGSNFTLKIRSTKLEDSAMYFCASCGTSGANTGELFFGEGSRLTVL.

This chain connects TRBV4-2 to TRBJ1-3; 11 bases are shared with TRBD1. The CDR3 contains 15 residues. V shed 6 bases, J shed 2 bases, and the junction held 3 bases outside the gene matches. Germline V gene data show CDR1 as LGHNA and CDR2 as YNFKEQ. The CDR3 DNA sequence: TGTGCCAGCAGTTCGGGACAGGGGGCTGGAAACACCATATATTTT. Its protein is CASSSGQGAGNTIYF.

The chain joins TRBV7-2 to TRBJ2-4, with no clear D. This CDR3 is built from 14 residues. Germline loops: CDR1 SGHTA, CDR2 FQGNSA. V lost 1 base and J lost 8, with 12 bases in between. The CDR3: CASSLESSRDIQYF. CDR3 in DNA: TGTGCCAGCAGCTTAGAGTCAAGTAGAGACATTCAGTACTTC. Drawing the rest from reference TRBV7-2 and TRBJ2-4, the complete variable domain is GAGVSQSPSNKVTEKGKDVELRCDPISGHTALYWYRQSLGQGLEFLIYFQGNSAPDKSGLPSDRFSAERTGGSVSTLTIQRTQQEDSAVYLCASSLESSRDIQYFGAGTRLSVL.

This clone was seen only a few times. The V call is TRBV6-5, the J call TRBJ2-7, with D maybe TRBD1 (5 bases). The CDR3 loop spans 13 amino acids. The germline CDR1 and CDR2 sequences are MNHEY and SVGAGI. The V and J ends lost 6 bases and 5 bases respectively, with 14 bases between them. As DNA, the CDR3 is TGTGCCAGCAGGACGCAGGGTATCCACGAGCAGTACTTC. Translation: CASRTQGIHEQYF.

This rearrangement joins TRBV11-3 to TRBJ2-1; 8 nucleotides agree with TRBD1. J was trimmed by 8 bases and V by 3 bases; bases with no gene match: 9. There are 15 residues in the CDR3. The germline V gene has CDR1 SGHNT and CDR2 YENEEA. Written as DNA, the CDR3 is TGTGCCAGCAGCTTCGGGCAGGGGGCGCGCGATGAGCAGTTCTTC. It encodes CASSFGQGARDEQFF.